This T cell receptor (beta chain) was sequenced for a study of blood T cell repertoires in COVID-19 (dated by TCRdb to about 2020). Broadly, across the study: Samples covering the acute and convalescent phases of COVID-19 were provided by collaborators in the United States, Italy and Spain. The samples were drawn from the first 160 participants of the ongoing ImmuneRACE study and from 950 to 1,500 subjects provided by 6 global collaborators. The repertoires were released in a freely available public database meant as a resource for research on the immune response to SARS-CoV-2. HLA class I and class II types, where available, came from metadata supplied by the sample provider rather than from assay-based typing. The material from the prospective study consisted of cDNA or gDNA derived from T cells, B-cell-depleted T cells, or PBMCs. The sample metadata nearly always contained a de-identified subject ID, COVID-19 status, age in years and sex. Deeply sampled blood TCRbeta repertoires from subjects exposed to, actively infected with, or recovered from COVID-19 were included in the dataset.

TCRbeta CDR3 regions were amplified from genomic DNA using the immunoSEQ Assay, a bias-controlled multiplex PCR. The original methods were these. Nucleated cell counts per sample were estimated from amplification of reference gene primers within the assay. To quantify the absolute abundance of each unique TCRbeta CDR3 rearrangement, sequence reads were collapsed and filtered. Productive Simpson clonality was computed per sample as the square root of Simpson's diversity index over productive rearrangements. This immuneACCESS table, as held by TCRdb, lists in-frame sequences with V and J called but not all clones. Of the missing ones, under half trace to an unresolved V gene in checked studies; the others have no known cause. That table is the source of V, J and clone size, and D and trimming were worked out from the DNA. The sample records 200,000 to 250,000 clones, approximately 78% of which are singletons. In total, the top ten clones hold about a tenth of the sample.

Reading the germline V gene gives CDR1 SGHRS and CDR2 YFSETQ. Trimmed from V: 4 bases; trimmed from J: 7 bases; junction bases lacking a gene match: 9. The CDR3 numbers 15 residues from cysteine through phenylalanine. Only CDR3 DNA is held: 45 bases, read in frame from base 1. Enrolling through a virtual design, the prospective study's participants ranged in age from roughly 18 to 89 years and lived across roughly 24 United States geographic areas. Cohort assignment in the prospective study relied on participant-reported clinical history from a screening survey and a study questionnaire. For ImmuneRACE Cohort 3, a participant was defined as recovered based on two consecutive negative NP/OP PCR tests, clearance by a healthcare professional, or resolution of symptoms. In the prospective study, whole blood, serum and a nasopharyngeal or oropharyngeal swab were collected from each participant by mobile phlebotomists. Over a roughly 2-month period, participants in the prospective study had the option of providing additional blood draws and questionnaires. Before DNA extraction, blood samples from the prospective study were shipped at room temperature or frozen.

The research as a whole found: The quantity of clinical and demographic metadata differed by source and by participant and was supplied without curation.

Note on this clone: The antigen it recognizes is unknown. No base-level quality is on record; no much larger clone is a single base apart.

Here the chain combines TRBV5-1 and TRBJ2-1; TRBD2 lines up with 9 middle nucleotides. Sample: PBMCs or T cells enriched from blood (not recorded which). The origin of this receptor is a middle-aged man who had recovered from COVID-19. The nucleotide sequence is TGCGCCAGCAGCCCTAGCGGGAAGGTTGGGAATGAGCAGTTCTTC. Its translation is CASSPSGKVGNEQFF.